This TCR beta chain is from a study of T cells in localized non-small cell lung cancer. The V gene's germline CDR1 is MRHNA and CDR2 SNTAGT. CDR3 length equals 13 residues. V lost 6 bases to trimming and J lost 5 bases; unmatched junction nucleotides: 4. TCRdb keeps only in-frame clones here, not all; method: immunoSEQ multiplex PCR. There are nearly 35,000 clones in the sample; roughly 90% occur only once, and 4.2% lies in the top ten. The chain employs TRBV6-4 and TRBJ2-3; 8 bases map to TRBD1. The TCR comes from a woman aged 35 to 70 with stage I lung adenocarcinoma. The sample was peripheral blood, taken before any cancer treatment. Here the CDR3 reads CASSQGAEDTQYF. CDR3 nucleotides: TGTGCCAGCAGCCAGGGGGCGGAAGATACGCAGTATTTT.